The sequence of this T cell receptor (beta chain) was determined in a study of blood T cell repertoires in COVID-19. Study-level background: Samples of COVID-19 (acute and convalescent) were obtained from the United States, Italy and Spain. Sample material is recorded as cDNA or gDNA derived from T cells, B-cell-depleted T cells, or PBMCs.

As processed by the authors: Researchers report that nucleated cell counts were estimated from reference gene primer amplification. Profiling relied on immunoSEQ multiplex PCR, and the TCRdb table lists in-frame clones only, not all of them. The V and J calls and clone size are taken from that table; D and trimming were inferred from the DNA. The data contain over 200,000 clones, 88% of them singletons. The junction had 13 bases not matched to a gene; V was cut back by 4 bases and J by 4 bases. This CDR3 is built from 16 residues. Germline assignment: CDR1 SGHRS and CDR2 YFSETQ. The chain joins TRBV5-1 to TRBJ2-7, with 8 bases fitting TRBD2. This clonotype was sampled from a human donor in a cohort sampled during active COVID-19. Sequenced sample: peripheral blood. The CDR3 loop is CASSPPGTSIQYEQYF. CDR3 coding DNA: TGCGCCAGCAGCCCCCCGGGGACTAGTATTCAGTACGAGCAGTACTTC.